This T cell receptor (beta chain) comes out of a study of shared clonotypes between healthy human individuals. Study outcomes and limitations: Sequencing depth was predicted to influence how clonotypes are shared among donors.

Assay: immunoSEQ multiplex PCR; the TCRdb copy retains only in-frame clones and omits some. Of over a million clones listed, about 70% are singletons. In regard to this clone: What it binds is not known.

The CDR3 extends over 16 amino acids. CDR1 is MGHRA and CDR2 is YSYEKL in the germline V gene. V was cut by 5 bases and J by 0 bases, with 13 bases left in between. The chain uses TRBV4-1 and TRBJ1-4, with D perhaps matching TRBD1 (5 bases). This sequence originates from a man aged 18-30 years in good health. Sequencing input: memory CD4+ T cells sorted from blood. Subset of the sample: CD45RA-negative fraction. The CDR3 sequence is CASSATDTATNEKLFF. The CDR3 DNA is TGCGCCAGCAGCGCCACGGACACCGCAACTAATGAAAAACTGTTTTTT.